The rows below give T cell receptor beta chains drawn from one sample of a study of blood T cell repertoires in COVID-19. The repertoire was sequenced with immunoSEQ multiplex PCR; TCRdb's copy has only in-frame clones and lacks some. The profile shows 150,000 to 200,000 clones, 80% to 90% of them singletons. The sequenced sample was peripheral blood. Every receptor here comes from a woman aged 45-65 years with acute or convalescent COVID-19. Both conserved end residues are part of each CDR3. A D gene is named only where the DNA matches it firmly. Only some rows state a clone size, as once, few, many or a class for expanded clones.

d_call clone_size j_call v_call cdr3_nt cdr3_aa
TRBD1 . TRBJ1-2 TRBV7-2 TGTGCCAGCAGCTTAGTGGGACAGCTTAACTATGGCTACACCTTC CASSLVGQLNYGYTF
. . TRBJ1-2 TRBV7-9 TGTGCCAGCAGCTCGGGTCGAGACAACTATGGCTACACCTTC CASSSGRDNYGYTF
. . TRBJ1-1 TRBV29-1 TGCAGCGTTGTCGGGGGAGCCGGCACTGAAGCTTTCTTT CSVVGGAGTEAFF
TRBD1 . TRBJ1-3 TRBV6-6 TGTGCCAGCAGGGCCGGGACAGGGGTAAACACCATATATTTT CASRAGTGVNTIYF
. . TRBJ1-2 TRBV11-3 TGTGCCAGCAGCTTAGAGGGCCTGACAGCTAGCTACACCTTC CASSLEGLTASYTF
TRBD2 . TRBJ2-1 TRBV11-3 TGTGCCAGCAGTTTTAGCGGGGGAATGACTTACAATGAGCAGTTCTTC CASSFSGGMTYNEQFF
. . TRBJ2-3 TRBV11-2 TGTGCCAGCACCCTACAACACAGTCCCACAGATACGCAGTATTTT CASTLQHSPTDTQYF
. . TRBJ2-3 TRBV3-1/TRBV3-2 TGTGCCAGCAGCCACACATTCACAGATACGCAGTATTTT CASSHTFTDTQYF
. . TRBJ1-6 TRBV14 TGTGCCAGCAGCCAGGGGCGTTCACCCCTCCACTTT CASSQGRSPLHF
. . TRBJ1-1 TRBV6-5 TGTGCCAGCAGTTACTTGGGAGTGAGAACTGAAGCTTTCTTT CASSYLGVRTEAFF
. once TRBJ1-2 TRBV10-3 TGTGCCATCAGTGAAAGGGGTGGCCTTTCTGGCTACACCTTC CAISERGGLSGYTF
. . TRBJ2-5 TRBV7-2 TGTGCCAGCAGCCTTCTCGCGAATCAAGAGACCCAGTACTTC CASSLLANQETQYF
TRBD1 . TRBJ1-4 TRBV5-1 TGCGCCAGCAGCTTTGGACAGGGGGCGTCCCCTAATGAAAAACTGTTTTTT CASSFGQGASPNEKLFF
. . TRBJ1-5 TRBV6-5 TGTGCCAGCAGGCCGCAGGTTGGGCCCCAGCATTTT CASRPQVGPQHF
. . TRBJ2-3 TRBV10-2 TGCGCCAGCCTTGACTCGCGGGCATCAGATACGCAGTATTTT CASLDSRASDTQYF
. . TRBJ1-2 TRBV15 TGTGCCACCAGCACCGGGACTGGCTATGGCTACACCTTC CATSTGTGYGYTF
TRBD1 . TRBJ1-4 TRBV5-1 TGCGCCAGCAGCTGGGGGGCAGGGGGCCACGAAAAACTGTTTTTT CASSWGAGGHEKLFF
TRBD2 . TRBJ2-5 TRBV7-2 TGTGCCAGCCGACTAGCGGGGCAAGAGACCCAGTACTTC CASRLAGQETQYF
TRBD2 . TRBJ2-7 TRBV29-1 TGCAGCGTTGGGGTGGGGACTAACTCCTACGAGCAGTACTTC CSVGVGTNSYEQYF
TRBD1 few TRBJ1-3 TRBV7-2 TGTGCCAGCAGCCTCGGACAGGCGACCTCTGGAAACACCATATATTTT CASSLGQATSGNTIYF
. . TRBJ1-2 TRBV5-4 TGTGCCAGCAGCTTGTACAGGGAAACTAACTATGGCTACACCTTC CASSLYRETNYGYTF
. . TRBJ1-2 TRBV14 TGTGCCAGCAGCCCTCGTCCGGGGGATGGCTACACCTTC CASSPRPGDGYTF
. . TRBJ1-2 TRBV19 TGTGCCAGTAGTATAGATCACGGACAGACAGCCTATGGCTACACCTTC CASSIDHGQTAYGYTF
TRBD1 . TRBJ2-1 TRBV11-3 TGTGCCAGCAGCGGAACCGGGACAGGTGAGCAGTTCTTC CASSGTGTGEQFF
. . TRBJ2-5 TRBV24-1 TGTGCCACCGCCTCTAGCTTCTTAGAGACCCAGTACTTC CATASSFLETQYF
. . TRBJ1-5 TRBV15 TGTGCCACCAGCGTGGGGGCAGAAATTAGCAATCAGCCCCAGCATTTT CATSVGAEISNQPQHF
. . TRBJ2-4 TRBV5-4 TGTGCCAGCAGCTTGGCACAGGGAATCAACATTCAGTACTTC CASSLAQGINIQYF
TRBD1 . TRBJ2-1 TRBV7-2 TGTGCCAGCAAGACAGGGGCCTACAATGAGCAGTTCTTC CASKTGAYNEQFF
. few TRBJ2-1 TRBV12-3/TRBV12-4 TGTGCCAGCAGTCATTCCAATGAGCAGTTCTTC CASSHSNEQFF
. . TRBJ2-7 TRBV4-2 TGTGCCAGCAGCCAAGATGCGGGCGAGCAGTACTTC CASSQDAGEQYF
TRBD1 . TRBJ2-5 TRBV7-7 TGTGCCAGCAGCTTAGGACAGGGGGCGCGGGAGACCCAGTACTTC CASSLGQGARETQYF
. . TRBJ1-5 TRBV15 TGTGCCACCAGCAGAGATCGGGACTTTAATCAGCCCCAGCATTTT CATSRDRDFNQPQHF
. . TRBJ2-3 TRBV11-3 TGTGCCAGCAGCTTAAGGTTAACCCGGGACACAGATACGCAGTATTTT CASSLRLTRDTDTQYF
. . TRBJ1-1 TRBV6-6 TGTGCCAGCAGCCACCTAAAAGAGAACGCTTTCTTT CASSHLKENAFF
. . TRBJ2-2 TRBV6-5 TGTGCCAGCAGTTACTCGGGAGAATCCGGGGAGCTGTTTTTT CASSYSGESGELFF
TRBD1 . TRBJ1-6 TRBV18 TGTGCCAGCTCACCTGACAGGGGGAATAATTCACCCCTCCACTTT CASSPDRGNNSPLHF
. . TRBJ1-2 TRBV19 TGTGCCAGTAGTATCGGGGGGCCGTATGGCTACACCTTC CASSIGGPYGYTF
TRBD1 . TRBJ1-3 TRBV3-1/TRBV3-2 TGTGCCAGCAGCCAACTACAGGGGGTTCTCCGGGACACCATATATTTT CASSQLQGVLRDTIYF
TRBD2 . TRBJ2-1 TRBV5-1 TGCGCCAGCACGACTAGCGGGGAGAATGAGCAGTTCTTC CASTTSGENEQFF
. . TRBJ1-1 TRBV12-3/TRBV12-4 TGTGCCAGCTCAAACACTGAAGCTTTCTTT CASSNTEAFF
. . TRBJ1-1 TRBV11-2 TGTGCCAGCAGCCGCCGTGAGGACACTGAAGCTTTCTTT CASSRREDTEAFF
TRBD2 . TRBJ2-5 TRBV7-6 TGTGCCAGCAGCTTAGCGCCTTATGGGACTAGCGGGGCTCGGGGGGAAGAGACCCAGTACTTC CASSLAPYGTSGARGEETQYF
TRBD1 few TRBJ1-6 TRBV6-5 TGTGCCAGCAGTTACACAGCCGGGACAGGGAATTCACCCCTCCACTTT CASSYTAGTGNSPLHF
TRBD2 few TRBJ2-3 TRBV19 TGTGCCAGTAGTATAACCGGACTAGCCACAGATACGCAGTATTTT CASSITGLATDTQYF
. . TRBJ1-2 TRBV30 TGTGCCTGGAGTAGCCCATATGGCTACACCTTC CAWSSPYGYTF
. . TRBJ2-3 TRBV7-2 TGTGCCAGCAGCTTTACGGCAGCAGGAGATACGCAGTATTTT CASSFTAAGDTQYF
TRBD2 . TRBJ2-1 TRBV28 TGTGCCAGCAGTTTCTCTACTAGCGGGGGCAATGAGCAGTTCTTC CASSFSTSGGNEQFF
TRBD1 few TRBJ2-7 TRBV7-9 TGTGCCAGCAGCCTGGGACAGGTTTACGAGGAGCAGTACTTC CASSLGQVYEEQYF
TRBD1 . TRBJ1-5 TRBV5-1 TGCGCCAGCAGCTGGGGAACAGGGGGGAATCAGCCCCAGCATTTT CASSWGTGGNQPQHF
. . TRBJ1-3 TRBV6-6 TGTGCCAGCAGTGTACAGGCCAACTCTGGAAACACCATATATTTT CASSVQANSGNTIYF